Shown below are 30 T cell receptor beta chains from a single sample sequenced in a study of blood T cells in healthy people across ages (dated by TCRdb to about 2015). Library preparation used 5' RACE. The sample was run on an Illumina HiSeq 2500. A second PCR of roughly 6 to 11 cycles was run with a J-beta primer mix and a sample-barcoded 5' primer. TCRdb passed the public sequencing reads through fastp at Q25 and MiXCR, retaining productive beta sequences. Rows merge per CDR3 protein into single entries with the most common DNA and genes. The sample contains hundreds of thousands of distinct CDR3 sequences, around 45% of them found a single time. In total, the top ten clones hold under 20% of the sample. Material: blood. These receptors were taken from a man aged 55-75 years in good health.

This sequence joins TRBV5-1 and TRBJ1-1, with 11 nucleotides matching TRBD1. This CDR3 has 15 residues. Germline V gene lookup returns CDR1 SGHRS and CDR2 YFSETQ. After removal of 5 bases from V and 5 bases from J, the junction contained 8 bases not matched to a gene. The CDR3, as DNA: TGCGCCAGCAGTCGGACAGGGGGCGTGGAGACTGAAGCTTTCTTT. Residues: CASSRTGGVETEAFF.

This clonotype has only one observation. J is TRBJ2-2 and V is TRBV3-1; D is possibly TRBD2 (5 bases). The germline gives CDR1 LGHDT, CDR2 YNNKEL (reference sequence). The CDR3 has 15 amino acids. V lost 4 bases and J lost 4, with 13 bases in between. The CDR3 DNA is TGTGCCAGCAGCCCTACCGGGATTGCCACCGGGGAGCTGTTTTTT. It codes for CASSPTGIATGELFF.

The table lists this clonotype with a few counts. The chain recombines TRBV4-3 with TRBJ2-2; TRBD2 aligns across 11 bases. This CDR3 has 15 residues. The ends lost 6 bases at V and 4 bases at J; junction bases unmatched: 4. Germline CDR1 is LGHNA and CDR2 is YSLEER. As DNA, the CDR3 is TGCGCCAGCAGACTAGCGGGGGCCGTCACCGGGGAGCTGTTTTTT. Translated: CASRLAGAVTGELFF.

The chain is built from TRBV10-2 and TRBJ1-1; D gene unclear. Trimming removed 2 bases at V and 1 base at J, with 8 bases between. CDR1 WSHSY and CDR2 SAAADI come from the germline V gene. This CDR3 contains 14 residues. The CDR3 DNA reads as TGCGCCAGCAGTGAGGAGAGGGAGAACACTGAAGCTTTCTTT. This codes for CASSEERENTEAFF.

CDR3 DNA sequence: TGTGCCAGCAGCCGCCTAATACAGGGGTCGTACAATGAGCAGTTCTTC. This encodes CASSRLIQGSYNEQFF. The chain has TRBV27 and TRBJ2-1; 7 bases fit TRBD1. With V trimmed by 6 bases and J by 4 bases, 12 bases remained unmatched. CDR3 length: 16 amino acids. CDR1 MNHEY and CDR2 SMNVEV come from the germline V gene (reference sequence).

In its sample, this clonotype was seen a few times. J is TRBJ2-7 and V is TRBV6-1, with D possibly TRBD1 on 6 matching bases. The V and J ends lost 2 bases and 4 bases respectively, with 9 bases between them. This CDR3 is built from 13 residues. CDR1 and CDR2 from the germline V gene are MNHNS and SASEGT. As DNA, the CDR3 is TGTGCCAGCAGTGAACAGGGGCCTTACGAGCAGTACTTC. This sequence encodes CASSEQGPYEQYF.

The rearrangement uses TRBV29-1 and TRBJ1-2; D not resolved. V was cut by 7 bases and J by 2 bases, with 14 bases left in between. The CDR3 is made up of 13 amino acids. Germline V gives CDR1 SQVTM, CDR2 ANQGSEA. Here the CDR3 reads CSASERGNYGYTF. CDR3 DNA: TGCAGCGCCTCGGAACGCGGGAACTATGGCTACACCTTC.

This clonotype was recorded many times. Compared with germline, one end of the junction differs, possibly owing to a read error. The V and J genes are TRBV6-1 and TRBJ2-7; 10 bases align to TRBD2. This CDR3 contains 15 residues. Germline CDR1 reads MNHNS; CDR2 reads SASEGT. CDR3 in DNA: TGCGCCAGCAGTCCCGCTAGCGGGAGCTCCTACGAGCAGTACTTC. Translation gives CASSPASGSSYEQYF.

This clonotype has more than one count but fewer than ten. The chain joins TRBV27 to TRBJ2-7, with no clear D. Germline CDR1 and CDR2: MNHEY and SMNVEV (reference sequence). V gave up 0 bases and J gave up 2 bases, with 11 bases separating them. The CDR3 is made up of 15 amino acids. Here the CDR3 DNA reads TGTGCCAGCAGTTTATCGAGTCTTCGTACCTACGAGCAGTACTTC. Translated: CASSLSSLRTYEQYF.

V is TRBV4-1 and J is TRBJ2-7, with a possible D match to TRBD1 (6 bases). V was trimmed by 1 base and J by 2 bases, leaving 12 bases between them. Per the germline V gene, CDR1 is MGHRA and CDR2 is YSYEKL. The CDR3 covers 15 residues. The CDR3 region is CASSQGSWGPYEQYF. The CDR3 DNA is TGCGCCAGCAGCCAAGGCTCATGGGGGCCCTACGAGCAGTACTTC.

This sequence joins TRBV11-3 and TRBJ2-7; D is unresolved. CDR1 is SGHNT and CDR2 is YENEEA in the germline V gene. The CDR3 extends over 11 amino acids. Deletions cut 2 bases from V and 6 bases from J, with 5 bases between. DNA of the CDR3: TGTGCCAGCAGCTTAAGCGCCGAGCAGTACTTC. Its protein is CASSLSAEQYF.

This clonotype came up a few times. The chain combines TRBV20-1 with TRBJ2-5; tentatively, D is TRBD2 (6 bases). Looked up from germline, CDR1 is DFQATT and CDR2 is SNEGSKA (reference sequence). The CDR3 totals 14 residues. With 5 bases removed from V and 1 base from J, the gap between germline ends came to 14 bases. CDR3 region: CSARGGIGQETQYF. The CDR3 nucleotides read TGCAGTGCTCGAGGAGGGATCGGCCAAGAGACCCAGTACTTC.

The CDR3 DNA reads TGCAGTGCTAGTCTAGGTTCCTATGGCTACACCTTC. Translated: CSASLGSYGYTF. The chain recombines TRBV20-1 with TRBJ1-2; D ambiguous. The length of the CDR3 is 12 residues. Germline loops: CDR1 DFQATT, CDR2 SNEGSKA (reference sequence). V lost 3 bases to trimming and J lost 4 bases, with 9 bases between them.

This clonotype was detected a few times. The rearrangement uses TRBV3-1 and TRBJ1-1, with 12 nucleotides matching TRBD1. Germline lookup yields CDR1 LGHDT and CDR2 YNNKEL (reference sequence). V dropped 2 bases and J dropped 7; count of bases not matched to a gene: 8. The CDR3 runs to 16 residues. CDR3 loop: CASSQRPGTGGGEAFF. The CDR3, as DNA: TGTGCCAGCAGCCAACGTCCCGGGACAGGGGGCGGTGAAGCTTTCTTT.

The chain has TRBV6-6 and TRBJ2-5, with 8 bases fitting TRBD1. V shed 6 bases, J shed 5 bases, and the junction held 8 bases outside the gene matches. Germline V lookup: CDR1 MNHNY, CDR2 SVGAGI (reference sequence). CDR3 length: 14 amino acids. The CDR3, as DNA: TGTGCCAGCAGAGGACAGGGTACCTTGGAGACCCAGTACTTC. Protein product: CASRGQGTLETQYF.

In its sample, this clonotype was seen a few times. The CDR3 bases are TGTGCCAGCAGTTTCTCACCGGACATTCCCTACGAGCAGTACTTC. Protein sequence: CASSFSPDIPYEQYF. V usage is TRBV5-6 and J usage is TRBJ2-7; possibly TRBD1 for D (5 bases). This CDR3 contains 15 residues. Trimming removed 5 bases from V and 2 bases from J, with 17 bases in between. Germline CDR1 reads SGHDT; CDR2 reads YYEEEE.

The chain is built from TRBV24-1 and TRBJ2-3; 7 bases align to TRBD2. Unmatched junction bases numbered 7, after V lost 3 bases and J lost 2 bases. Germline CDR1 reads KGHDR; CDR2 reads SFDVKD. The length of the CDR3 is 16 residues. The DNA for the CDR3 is TGTGCCACCAGTGATCACCCTAGCGGAGACACAGATACGCAGTATTTT. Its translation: CATSDHPSGDTDTQYF.

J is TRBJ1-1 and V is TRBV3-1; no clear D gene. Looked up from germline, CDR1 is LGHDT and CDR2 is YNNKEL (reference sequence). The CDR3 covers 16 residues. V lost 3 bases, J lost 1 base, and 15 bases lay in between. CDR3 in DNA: TGTGCCAGCAGCCATGAGACACTCCTCCAGAACACTGAAGCTTTCTTT. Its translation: CASSHETLLQNTEAFF.

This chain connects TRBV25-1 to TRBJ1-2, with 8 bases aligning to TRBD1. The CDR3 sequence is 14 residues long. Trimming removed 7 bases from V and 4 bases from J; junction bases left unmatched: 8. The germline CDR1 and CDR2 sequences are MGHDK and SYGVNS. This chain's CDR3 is CASIPTGAIYGYTF. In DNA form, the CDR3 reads TGTGCCAGCATTCCGACAGGGGCCATCTATGGCTACACCTTC.

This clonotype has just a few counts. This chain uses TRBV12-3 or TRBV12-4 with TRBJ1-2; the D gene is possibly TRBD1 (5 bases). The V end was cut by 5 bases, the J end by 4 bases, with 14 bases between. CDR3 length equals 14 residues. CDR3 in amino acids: CASSGGAMTYGYTF. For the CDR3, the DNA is TGTGCCAGCAGTGGGGGAGCTATGACCTATGGCTACACCTTC.

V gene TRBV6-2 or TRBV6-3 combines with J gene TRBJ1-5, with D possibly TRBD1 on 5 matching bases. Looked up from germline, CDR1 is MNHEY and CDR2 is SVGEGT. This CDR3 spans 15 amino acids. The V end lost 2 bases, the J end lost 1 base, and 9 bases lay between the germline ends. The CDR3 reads CASSYGAGSNQPQHF. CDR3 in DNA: TGTGCCAGCAGTTACGGGGCAGGGAGCAATCAGCCCCAGCATTTT.

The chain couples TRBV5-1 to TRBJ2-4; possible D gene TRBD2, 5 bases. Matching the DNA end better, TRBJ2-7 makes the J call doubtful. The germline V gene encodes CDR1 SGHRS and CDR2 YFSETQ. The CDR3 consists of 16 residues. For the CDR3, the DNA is TGCGCCAGCAGCTTGGCTCTTACGACTACCTACCACGAGCAGTACTTC. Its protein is CASSLALTTTYHEQYF.

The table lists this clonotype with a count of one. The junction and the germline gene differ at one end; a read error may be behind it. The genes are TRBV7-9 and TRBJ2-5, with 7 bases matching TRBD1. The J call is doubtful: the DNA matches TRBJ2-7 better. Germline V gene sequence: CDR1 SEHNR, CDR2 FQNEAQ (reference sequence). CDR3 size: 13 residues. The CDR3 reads CAGSNRGADEQYF. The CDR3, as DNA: TGTGCCGGCAGCAACAGGGGCGCCGACGAGCAGTACTTC.

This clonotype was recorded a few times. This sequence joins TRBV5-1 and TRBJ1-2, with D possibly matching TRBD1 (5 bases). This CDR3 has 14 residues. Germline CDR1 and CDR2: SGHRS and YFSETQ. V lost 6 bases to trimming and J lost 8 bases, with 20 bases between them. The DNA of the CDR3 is TGCGCCAGCACTCAGGGAGGGCCAGGGCCCGGCTACACCTTC. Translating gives CASTQGGPGPGYTF.

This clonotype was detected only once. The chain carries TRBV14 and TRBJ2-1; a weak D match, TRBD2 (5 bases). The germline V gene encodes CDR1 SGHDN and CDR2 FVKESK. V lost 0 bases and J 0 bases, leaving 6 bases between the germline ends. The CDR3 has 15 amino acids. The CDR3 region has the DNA TGTGCCAGCAGCCAAGACCTAGCCTCCTACAATGAGCAGTTCTTC. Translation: CASSQDLASYNEQFF.

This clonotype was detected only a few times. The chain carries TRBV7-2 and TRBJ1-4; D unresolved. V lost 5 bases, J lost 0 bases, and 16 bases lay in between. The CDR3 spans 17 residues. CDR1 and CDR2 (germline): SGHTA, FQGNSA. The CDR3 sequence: CASSARGQAATNEKLFF. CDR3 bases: TGTGCCAGCAGCGCCCGAGGTCAGGCAGCAACTAATGAAAAACTGTTTTTT.

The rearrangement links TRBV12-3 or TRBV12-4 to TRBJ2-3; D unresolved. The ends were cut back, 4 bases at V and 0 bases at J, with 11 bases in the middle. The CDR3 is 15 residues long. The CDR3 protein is CASSYKGLSTDTQYF. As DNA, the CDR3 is TGTGCCAGCAGTTATAAGGGCCTAAGCACAGATACGCAGTATTTT.

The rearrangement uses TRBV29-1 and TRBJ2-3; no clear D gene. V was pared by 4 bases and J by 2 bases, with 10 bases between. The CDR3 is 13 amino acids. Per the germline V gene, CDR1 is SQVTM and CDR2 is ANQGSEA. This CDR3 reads CSVAGADTDTQYF. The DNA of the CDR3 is TGCAGCGTTGCCGGTGCGGACACAGATACGCAGTATTTT.

The CDR3 DNA sequence: TGTGCCAGCAGCTTTGCAACTAATGAAAAACTGTTTTTT. Its protein is CASSFATNEKLFF. J is TRBJ1-4 and V is TRBV14; no clear D. Per germline, CDR1 SGHDN and CDR2 FVKESK. Trimming stripped 5 bases from V and 0 bases from J, with 4 bases between. This CDR3 is 13 amino acids long.

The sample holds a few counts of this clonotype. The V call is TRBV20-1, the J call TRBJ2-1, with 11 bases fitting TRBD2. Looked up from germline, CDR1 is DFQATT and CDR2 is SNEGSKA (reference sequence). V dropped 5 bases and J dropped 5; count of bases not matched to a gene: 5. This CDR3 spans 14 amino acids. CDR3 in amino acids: CSALSGGANNEQFF. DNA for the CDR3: TGCAGTGCTCTTAGCGGGGGGGCCAACAATGAGCAGTTCTTC.